The next 32 T cell receptor beta chains were all read from a single sample in a study of PD-1 blockade in classical Hodgkin lymphoma. The sample's time point: cycle 4 day 1 (C4D1), after five to seven weeks of nivolumab. The patients all showed relapse after autologous stem cell transplantation, while their brentuximab vedotin exposure varied. TCRdb's table, derived via immunoSEQ multiplex PCR, lists solely in-frame clones and lacks some. The data contain about 93,000 clones, around four fifths of them singletons. Sequencing used peripheral blood mononuclear cells (PBMCs), obtained before the fourth cycle of nivolumab. These receptors came from a human donor with classical Hodgkin lymphoma.

This clone has just one count. The chain combines TRBV19 with TRBJ1-2; a possible D gene is TRBD1 (6 bases). Looked up from germline, CDR1 is LNHDA and CDR2 is SQIVND (reference sequence). Trimming removed 4 bases from V and 5 bases from J, with 11 bases in between. The CDR3 is 13 residues long. The CDR3 nucleotides are TGTGCCAGTAGTACCGCAGGGGTGTATGGCTACACCTTC. Protein sequence: CASSTAGVYGYTF.

The chain combines TRBV11-2 with TRBJ1-2; tentative D call: TRBD1 (6 bases). The CDR3 covers 13 residues. The V gene lost 8 bases and the J gene lost 6 bases, with 16 bases spanning the gap. The germline V gene encodes CDR1 SGHAT and CDR2 FQNNGV. The CDR3 loop reads CASRQTGWNGYTF. The CDR3 region has the DNA TGTGCCAGCCGCCAAACAGGGTGGAATGGCTACACCTTC.

The V call is TRBV19, the J call TRBJ1-6; D possibly corresponds to TRBD1 (5 bases). Trimming took off 2 bases at V and 2 bases at J, with 10 bases between the two ends. Germline-derived CDR1 and CDR2 are LNHDA and SQIVND (reference sequence). The length of the CDR3 is 16 residues. The CDR3 protein is CASSILGRAYNSPLHF. CDR3 coding DNA: TGTGCCAGTAGTATATTGGGCAGGGCCTATAATTCACCCCTCCACTTT. The whole variable domain, remainder taken from reference TRBV19 and TRBJ1-6, is DGGITQSPKYLFRKEGQNVTLSCEQNLNHDAMYWYRQDPGQGLRLIYYSQIVNDFQKGDIAEGYSVSREKKESFPLTVTSAQKNPTAFYLCASSILGRAYNSPLHFGNGTRLTVT.

This rearrangement joins TRBV9 to TRBJ2-5, with D uncertain. The V gene's germline CDR1 is SGDLS and CDR2 YYNGEE. This CDR3 region has 13 residues. Trimming removed 4 bases at V and 0 bases at J, with 7 bases between. The CDR3 sequence is CASSSPYQETQYF. Written as DNA, the CDR3 is TGTGCCAGCAGCTCCCCGTACCAAGAGACCCAGTACTTC.

The rearrangement links TRBV7-3 to TRBJ1-2, with 7 positions matching TRBD1. V shed 2 bases, J shed 8 bases, and the junction held 5 bases outside the gene matches. The CDR3 covers 13 residues. Germline values: CDR1 SGHTA, CDR2 FQGTGA. This CDR3 is CASSLHRGQGYTF. The DNA for the CDR3 is TGTGCCAGCAGCTTACACAGGGGTCAGGGCTACACCTTC.

The genes are TRBV19 and TRBJ1-1; no firm D call. CDR3 size: 15 residues. Trimming shortened V by 0 bases and J by 3 bases, and 11 bases separated the two germline ends. CDR1 and CDR2 (germline): LNHDA, SQIVND (reference sequence). The CDR3, as DNA: TGTGCCAGTAGTATAGACGTCGGACTCGACACTGAAGCTTTCTTT. As protein: CASSIDVGLDTEAFF.

V is TRBV7-3 and J is TRBJ1-1; 11 positions match TRBD1. Germline loops: CDR1 SGHTA, CDR2 FQGTGA. V lost 5 bases, J lost 7 bases, and 6 bases stayed unmatched. The CDR3 spans 14 residues. In nucleotides, the CDR3 is TGTGCCAGCAGCGGACAGGGGGCCCCTAGTGAAGCTTTCTTT. It codes for CASSGQGAPSEAFF.

This chain uses TRBV9 with TRBJ1-4; the match to TRBD1 covers 7 bases. After removal of 3 bases from V and 8 bases from J, the junction contained 7 bases not matched to a gene. Per germline, CDR1 SGDLS and CDR2 YYNGEE. This CDR3 is built from 14 residues. The CDR3 nucleotides read TGTGCCAGCAGCGCTGACAGGGTAGCCGAAAAACTGTTTTTT. It codes for CASSADRVAEKLFF.

This clone was observed a single time. The chain uses TRBV6-5 and TRBJ1-1, with 8 bases lining up with TRBD1. The CDR3 is 14 amino acids. The V and J ends lost 5 bases and 1 base, in that order; junction bases with no gene match: 3. Per germline, CDR1 MNHEY and CDR2 SVGAGI. Here the CDR3 DNA reads TGTGCCAGCAGTGATACAGGGGGGAACACTGAAGCTTTCTTT. Protein: CASSDTGGNTEAFF.

This chain joins TRBV6-1 and TRBJ1-2; TRBD1 might be the D (6 bases). The DNA end lines up better with TRBJ2-5; the J call may be wrong. Germline V gene data show CDR1 as MNHNS and CDR2 as SASEGT. The CDR3 has 9 residues. CDR3 nucleotides: TGTGCCAGCAGAGGGGGCCAGTACTTC. It specifies CASRGGQYF.

This clone was seen a few times. This chain uses TRBV11-2 with TRBJ1-1, with 8 bases aligning to TRBD1. V dropped 6 bases and J dropped 0; count of bases not matched to a gene: 3. CDR1 is SGHAT, CDR2 FQNNGV, per germline. The CDR3 extends over 14 amino acids. The CDR3 DNA reads TGTGCCAGCAGGGACAGGGACATGAACACTGAAGCTTTCTTT. It codes for CASRDRDMNTEAFF.

The chain couples TRBV27 to TRBJ2-5; TRBD1 might be the D (6 bases). The J call could be wrong; TRBJ2-7 is a better fit for the DNA end. Germline V gene data show CDR1 as MNHEY and CDR2 as SMNVEV (reference sequence). The CDR3 length is 14 residues. CDR3 loop: CASSLWGLPDEQYF. As DNA, the CDR3 is TGTGCCAGCAGTTTGTGGGGGCTCCCCGACGAGCAGTACTTC.

This chain connects TRBV9 to TRBJ2-7; D is undetermined. V lost 0 bases, J lost 1 base, and 8 bases lay in between. The germline V gene has CDR1 SGDLS and CDR2 YYNGEE. The CDR3 extends over 14 amino acids. CDR3 nucleotide sequence: TGTGCCAGCAGCGTAGCTGGGTTGTCCTACGAGCAGTACTTC. Its protein product is CASSVAGLSYEQYF.

This clone was counted between two and nine times. V and J are TRBV2 and TRBJ1-5; D remains unclear. In germline, CDR1 is SNHLY, CDR2 FYNNEI. The CDR3 runs to 17 residues. Trimming cost V 1 base and J 0 bases, with 13 bases left between them. The DNA of the CDR3 is TGTGCCAGCAGTGAAGAGGGTCCAGGTTATAGCAATCAGCCCCAGCATTTT. It codes for CASSEEGPGYSNQPQHF.

The chain combines TRBV4-2 with TRBJ1-2, with D possibly matching TRBD1 (6 bases). Per germline, CDR1 LGHNA and CDR2 YNFKEQ. Trimming left V 0 bases short and J 4 bases short, with 12 bases between. The length of the CDR3 is 15 residues. The CDR3, as DNA: TGTGCCAGCAGCCAAGATCCGGACAGTCCCTATGGCTACACCTTC. Protein product: CASSQDPDSPYGYTF.

The gene calls are TRBV6-5 and TRBJ2-3; maybe TRBD1 (5 bases). From germline, CDR1 is MNHEY and CDR2 SVGAGI. V lost 0 bases to trimming and J lost 2 bases, with 9 bases between them. The CDR3 loop spans 15 amino acids. The CDR3 DNA reads as TGTGCCAGCAGTTACTCCCAGGGCCTCACAGATACGCAGTATTTT. Translating gives CASSYSQGLTDTQYF.

This rearrangement joins TRBV7-3 to TRBJ1-1; 10 nucleotides match TRBD1. Looked up from germline, CDR1 is SGHTA and CDR2 is FQGTGA. The CDR3 totals 14 residues. V shed 5 bases, J shed 8 bases, and the junction held 8 bases outside the gene matches. CDR3 sequence: CASSPTGGLEEAFF. The DNA for the CDR3 is TGTGCCAGCAGCCCGACAGGGGGCCTCGAGGAAGCTTTCTTT.

V is TRBV6-5 and J is TRBJ2-1, with D possibly matching TRBD1 (5 bases). Germline V gives CDR1 MNHEY, CDR2 SVGAGI. The CDR3 spans 15 residues. Between the trimmed V and J ends, which lost 5 bases and 7 bases, there was a span of 18 bases. CDR3 in amino acids: CASSTEGATSNEQFF. The CDR3, as DNA: TGTGCCAGCAGTACCGAAGGGGCCACGAGTAATGAGCAGTTCTTC.

J is TRBJ1-2 and V is TRBV9; 10 bases fit TRBD1. The CDR3 length is 15 residues. Germline V gene lookup returns CDR1 SGDLS and CDR2 YYNGEE. V lost 3 bases and J lost 2; bases outside the gene matches: 4. The CDR3 DNA follows: TGTGCCAGCAGCGCCTTGGGACAGGGGAACTATGGCTACACCTTC. This codes for CASSALGQGNYGYTF.

The chain recombines TRBV6-6 with TRBJ2-3; no reliable D call. Trimming removed 4 bases from V and 0 bases from J, with 11 bases in between. This CDR3 comprises 15 residues. The germline CDR1 and CDR2 sequences are MNHNY and SVGAGI (reference sequence). The CDR3 DNA follows: TGTGCCAGCAGTTTGATTCAGTCTAGCACAGATACGCAGTATTTT. This sequence encodes CASSLIQSSTDTQYF.

This chain joins TRBV6-5 and TRBJ2-5; TRBD1 aligns across 10 bases. Germline V gene data show CDR1 as MNHEY and CDR2 as SVGAGI. V was pared by 6 bases and J by 5 bases, with 9 bases of the junction left unmatched. This CDR3 is 15 amino acids long. The CDR3 coding sequence is TGTGCCAGCAGCCCTACCGGGGGACAGGGGGAGACCCAGTACTTC. It encodes CASSPTGGQGETQYF.

The V and J genes are TRBV18 and TRBJ1-1; 9 bases agree with TRBD1. The V segment lost 3 bases and the J segment 10 bases; nucleotides outside the gene matches: 12. Germline V CDR1 and CDR2: KGHSH, LQKENI. There are 15 residues in the CDR3. This CDR3 is CASSPGPDRGFGAFF. The DNA of the CDR3 is TGTGCCAGCTCACCGGGCCCTGACAGGGGGTTTGGAGCTTTCTTT.

The gene calls are TRBV19 and TRBJ2-4, with TRBD2 identical over 12 bases. V dropped 5 bases and J dropped 7; count of bases not matched to a gene: 6. Germline V lookup: CDR1 LNHDA, CDR2 SQIVND (reference sequence). CDR3 size: 15 residues. Here the CDR3 DNA reads TGTGCCAGTAGTCCGGGACTAGCGGGTAGGAACATTCAGTACTTC. It yields the protein CASSPGLAGRNIQYF.

The J gene is TRBJ1-1, the V gene TRBV6-5; D remains unclear. The CDR3 covers 14 residues. CDR1 MNHEY and CDR2 SVGAGI come from the germline V gene. The V end was cut by 2 bases, the J end by 1 base, with 8 bases between. CDR3 nucleotide sequence: TGTGCCAGCAGTTACGGACTTCCGAACACTGAAGCTTTCTTT. This gives the protein CASSYGLPNTEAFF.

This clone showed up just a few times. This chain joins TRBV10-3 and TRBJ2-7, with 7 bases matching TRBD2. From germline, CDR1 is ENHRY and CDR2 SYGVKD. The CDR3 consists of 13 residues. The ends lost 8 bases at V and 0 bases at J; junction bases unmatched: 4. CDR3 coding DNA: TGTGCCATCGCGGGGAGGGGCTCCTACGAGCAGTACTTC. Translated: CAIAGRGSYEQYF.

The chain employs TRBV29-1 and TRBJ2-1; 10 bases line up with TRBD2. This CDR3 has 16 amino acids. Per the germline V gene, CDR1 is SQVTM and CDR2 is ANQGSEA. With V trimmed by 4 bases and J by 0 bases, 6 bases remained unmatched. The CDR3 coding sequence is TGCAGCGTTGGGACTAGCGGATGGAGCTCCTACAATGAGCAGTTCTTC. The encoded protein is CSVGTSGWSSYNEQFF.

J is TRBJ2-2 and V is TRBV7-9; no definite D call. Germline lookup yields CDR1 SEHNR and CDR2 FQNEAQ (reference sequence). The CDR3 totals 14 residues. Trimming stripped 1 base from V and 2 bases from J, with 5 bases between. CDR3 in DNA: TGTGCCAGCAGCTTAGTCAGTAACACCGGGGAGCTGTTTTTT. Protein product: CASSLVSNTGELFF.

This rearrangement joins TRBV27 to TRBJ1-1; D remains unclear. This CDR3 spans 16 amino acids. The germline V and J ends were trimmed by 5 bases and 1 base, with 17 bases remaining between them. Germline CDR1 MNHEY, CDR2 SMNVEV (reference sequence). The DNA for the CDR3 is TGTGCCAGCAGTCCGGTTATGAGACTCCCGAACACTGAAGCTTTCTTT. Residues: CASSPVMRLPNTEAFF.

The J gene is TRBJ2-7, the V gene TRBV9; 7 bases line up with TRBD1. There are 14 residues in the CDR3. Germline V gene data show CDR1 as SGDLS and CDR2 as YYNGEE. With V trimmed by 0 bases and J by 6 bases, 6 bases remained unmatched. The DNA for the CDR3 is TGTGCCAGCAGCGTAGGTCCAGGGGGAAGCGAGCAGTACTTC. Encoded protein: CASSVGPGGSEQYF. Looking up the rest from reference TRBV9 and TRBJ2-7 gives the full variable domain: DSGVTQTPKHLITATGQRVTLRCSPRSGDLSVYWYQQSLDQGLQFLIQYYNGEERAKGNILERFSAQQFPDLHSELNLSSLELGDSALYFCASSVGPGGSEQYFGPGTRLTVT.

The chain recombines TRBV10-3 with TRBJ1-4; possibly TRBD1 for D (5 bases). The CDR3 totals 13 residues. Looked up from germline, CDR1 is ENHRY and CDR2 is SYGVKD. The ends were cut back, 10 bases at V and 8 bases at J, with 17 bases in the middle. The CDR3 is CASQGARSEKLFF. The CDR3 region has the DNA TGTGCCAGCCAAGGGGCCCGAAGCGAAAAACTGTTTTTT.

The V and J genes are TRBV27 and TRBJ2-2; D might be TRBD2 (6 bases). Germline CDR1 is MNHEY and CDR2 is SMNVEV (reference sequence). V lost 4 bases and J 1 base, leaving 10 bases between the germline ends. CDR3 length: 15 residues. CDR3 sequence (DNA): TGTGCCAGCAGTTCGGGACTCGTGAACACCGGGGAGCTGTTTTTT. Its protein is CASSSGLVNTGELFF.

V is TRBV9 and J is TRBJ1-3, with D perhaps matching TRBD1 (5 bases). This CDR3 has 17 residues. V lost 0 bases and J 2 bases, leaving 15 bases between the germline ends. Germline V gene data show CDR1 as SGDLS and CDR2 as YYNGEE. CDR3 nucleotides: TGTGCCAGCAGCGTAGACCCAACAGGTAAAGCTGGAAACACCATATATTTT. Protein: CASSVDPTGKAGNTIYF.